This entry lists 25 T cell receptor beta chains sequenced from one sample in a study of T cell responses to AZD1222 COVID-19 vaccine. The table came from immunoSEQ multiplex PCR; TCRdb's copy has only in-frame clones and leaves some out. The sample records fewer than 150,000 clones, around 88% being singletons. This specimen consisted of peripheral blood, obtained 28 days after the second AZD1222 dose. These receptors were taken from an adult who received the AZD1222 COVID-19 vaccine.

This chain joins TRBV5-1 and TRBJ1-2, with D tentatively TRBD1 (5 bases). V shed 6 bases and J shed 4 bases, with 16 bases lying between them. CDR1 and CDR2 from the germline V gene are SGHRS and YFSETQ. The CDR3 is 14 residues long. Here the CDR3 reads CASTMDGTVYGYTF. The CDR3 bases are TGCGCCAGCACCATGGACGGGACGGTCTATGGCTACACCTTC. The variable domain in full, with the rest retrieved from reference TRBV5-1 and TRBJ1-2, is KAGVTQTPRYLIKTRGQQVTLSCSPISGHRSVSWYQQTPGQGLQFLFEYFSETQRNKGNFPGRFSGRQFSNSRSEMNVSTLELGDSALYLCASTMDGTVYGYTFGSGTRLTVV.

J is TRBJ2-5 and V is TRBV6-6, with D possibly called TRBD1 or TRBD2 (5 bases each). V lost 2 bases and J lost 5, with 12 bases in between. Looked up from germline, CDR1 is MNHNY and CDR2 is SVGAGI (reference sequence). The CDR3 is made up of 14 amino acids. The CDR3 is CASSYEGLEETQYF. Here the CDR3 DNA reads TGTGCCAGCAGTTACGAGGGGTTGGAGGAGACCCAGTACTTC.

The chain carries TRBV5-1 and TRBJ2-7, with D tentatively TRBD1 (6 bases). V lost 4 bases and J lost 5, with 16 bases in between. CDR1 is SGHRS, CDR2 YFSETQ, per germline. This CDR3 has 14 amino acids. The CDR3 spells CASSLQGTHNEQYF. In nucleotides, the CDR3 is TGCGCCAGCAGCCTACAGGGAACGCACAACGAGCAGTACTTC.

The J gene is TRBJ2-7, the V gene TRBV3-1 (or the pseudogene TRBV3-2); the D is unclear. Germline CDR1 and CDR2: LGHDT and YNNKEL (reference sequence). V was clipped by 6 bases and J by 3 bases, with 6 bases between them. The CDR3 is 11 residues long. CDR3 sequence (DNA): TGTGCCAGCAGTATGAACTACGAGCAGTACTTC. It codes for CASSMNYEQYF.

CDR3 bases: TGTGCCAGCACCCCATCCCCGGGAAATGGGGAAAAACTGTTTTTT. This gives the protein CASTPSPGNGEKLFF. The genes are TRBV7-2 and TRBJ1-4; D ambiguous. Germline values: CDR1 SGHTA, CDR2 FQGNSA. With 7 bases removed from V and 8 bases from J, the gap between germline ends came to 20 bases. This CDR3 spans 15 amino acids.

The rearrangement uses TRBV2 and TRBJ2-7, with TRBD2 as a possible D gene (7 bases). Trimming took off 3 bases at V and 3 bases at J, with 15 bases between the two ends. CDR3 size: 15 residues. Germline CDR1 reads SNHLY; CDR2 reads FYNNEI. The CDR3 region has the DNA TGTGCCAGCAGTGACTGGGGGGGCACTATCTACGAGCAGTACTTC. Its protein product is CASSDWGGTIYEQYF.

J is TRBJ2-7 and V is TRBV7-2; 10 nucleotides align to TRBD1. The CDR3 has 13 amino acids. V was clipped by 2 bases and J by 7 bases; unmatched bases: 2. The germline V gene encodes CDR1 SGHTA and CDR2 FQGNSA. The CDR3 reads CASSLSGQGEQYF. DNA for the CDR3: TGTGCCAGCAGCTTATCGGGACAGGGGGAGCAGTACTTC. The variable domain in full, with the rest retrieved from reference TRBV7-2 and TRBJ2-7, is GAGVSQSPSNKVTEKGKDVELRCDPISGHTALYWYRQSLGQGLEFLIYFQGNSAPDKSGLPSDRFSAERTGGSVSTLTIQRTQQEDSAVYLCASSLSGQGEQYFGPGTRLTVT.

The V gene is TRBV7-9, the J gene TRBJ2-7, with D unclear. This CDR3 has 12 residues. Germline V gene lookup returns CDR1 SEHNR and CDR2 FQNEAQ (reference sequence). V lost 5 bases and J 6 bases, leaving 11 bases between the germline ends. The CDR3 nucleotides read TGTGCCAGCAGCCTTGGCTTGGGCGAGCAGTACTTC. Protein product: CASSLGLGEQYF.

CDR3 bases: TGTGCCAGCAGCTCTGCGCTAGCGGGGGGCCAAAGCTCCTACAATGAGCAGTTCTTC. Its protein product is CASSSALAGGQSSYNEQFF. The chain carries TRBV5-6 and TRBJ2-1, with 11 bases identical to TRBD2. This CDR3 region has 19 residues. Germline V gene data show CDR1 as SGHDT and CDR2 as YYEEEE. Trimming cost V 3 bases and J 0 bases; bases outside gene matches: 11.

The chain joins TRBV28 to TRBJ2-7; 9 nucleotides align to TRBD1. CDR3 length: 15 residues. CDR1 is MDHEN, CDR2 SYDVKM, per germline. With V trimmed by 6 bases and J by 12 bases, 18 bases remained unmatched. The CDR3 loop is CASSGESGQGFEWYF. CDR3 DNA: TGTGCCAGCAGCGGCGAGTCGGGACAGGGATTTGAGTGGTACTTC.

This clone was seen a single time. V is TRBV5-1 and J is TRBJ2-5, with TRBD2 identical over 12 bases. Germline assignment: CDR1 SGHRS and CDR2 YFSETQ. V lost 4 bases and J lost 2; bases outside the gene matches: 12. This CDR3 is 18 amino acids long. The CDR3 bases are TGCGCCAGCAGCCTAGGACTAGCGGGACCGTGGGGTCAAGAGACCCAGTACTTC. It yields the protein CASSLGLAGPWGQETQYF.

The chain joins TRBV28 to TRBJ1-2; TRBD1 agrees at 7 bases. Germline loops: CDR1 MDHEN, CDR2 SYDVKM. CDR3 length: 16 amino acids. V was clipped by 4 bases and J by 4 bases; unmatched bases: 12. The CDR3 DNA is TGTGCCAGCAGTTCAGGCCCACTGACAGGGACCTATGGCTACACCTTC. Amino acids: CASSSGPLTGTYGYTF.

The chain carries TRBV24-1 and TRBJ2-1; a weak D match, TRBD1 (5 bases). Looked up from germline, CDR1 is KGHDR and CDR2 is SFDVKD. V lost 0 bases and J lost 6, with 8 bases in between. The CDR3 loop spans 14 amino acids. The CDR3 region is CATSDLSGPNEQFF. DNA for the CDR3: TGTGCCACCAGTGATTTGTCAGGGCCCAATGAGCAGTTCTTC.

J is TRBJ1-2 and V is TRBV5-5; 8 positions agree with TRBD1. The CDR3 runs 13 residues. Germline V gives CDR1 SGHKS, CDR2 YYEKEE (reference sequence). J was trimmed by 7 bases and V by 0 bases; bases with no gene match: 2. In DNA, the CDR3 is TGTGCCAGCAGCTTGGAGACAGGGGCTGGCTACACCTTC. This codes for CASSLETGAGYTF.

On this clone itself: The junction departs from germline at one end; a sequencing error may be responsible. This chain links TRBV20-1 with TRBJ2-5; D unclear. In germline, CDR1 is DFQATT, CDR2 SNEGSKA (reference sequence). The CDR3 runs to 12 residues. The CDR3 DNA reads TGCAGTGCTAGTAAGGGTCAAGAGACACAGTACTTC. Translation: CSASKGQETQYF.

The rearrangement joins TRBV5-5 to TRBJ2-7, with D perhaps being TRBD1 or TRBD2 (5 bases each). The V end lost 1 base, the J end lost 3 bases, and 14 bases lay between the germline ends. The CDR3 consists of 15 residues. Germline V CDR1 and CDR2: SGHKS, YYEKEE (reference sequence). CDR3 DNA sequence: TGTGCCAGCAGCTTGAATCAGGGAGCGGTCTACGAGCAGTACTTC. As protein: CASSLNQGAVYEQYF.

The CDR3 nucleotides are TGTGCCACCAGTGATACGGACACAGATACGCAGTATTTT. This codes for CATSDTDTDTQYF. V usage is TRBV24-1 and J usage is TRBJ2-3; D is unresolved. CDR1 KGHDR and CDR2 SFDVKD come from the germline V gene. The V end lost 3 bases, the J end lost 2 bases, and 5 bases lay between the germline ends. The CDR3 loop spans 13 amino acids.

The genes are TRBV7-9 and TRBJ2-1, with 9 positions matching TRBD2. This CDR3 region has 15 residues. Germline V gives CDR1 SEHNR, CDR2 FQNEAQ (reference sequence). J was trimmed by 8 bases and V by 7 bases; bases with no gene match: 12. CDR3 sequence: CASTPGTSRWDEQFF. In DNA, the CDR3 is TGTGCCAGCACACCCGGGACTAGCCGTTGGGATGAGCAGTTCTTC.

In its sample, this clone was seen a few times. The chain joins TRBV29-1 to TRBJ1-2; D is perhaps TRBD1 (6 bases). Trimming removed 2 bases at V and 0 bases at J, with 7 bases between. Germline loops: CDR1 SQVTM, CDR2 ANQGSEA. The CDR3 is 13 amino acids. The DNA of the CDR3 is TGCAGCGTTGAAACAGGGTCTAACTATGGCTACACCTTC. Protein product: CSVETGSNYGYTF. Variable domain in full (rest from reference TRBV29-1 and TRBJ1-2): SAVISQKPSRDICQRGTSLTIQCQVDSQVTMMFWYRQQPGQSLTLIATANQGSEATYESGFVIDKFPISRPNLTFSTLTVSNMSPEDSSIYLCSVETGSNYGYTFGSGTRLTVV.

The V and J genes are TRBV7-2 and TRBJ2-1, with D perhaps TRBD2 (5 bases). Trimming took off 8 bases at V and 0 bases at J, with 14 bases between the two ends. CDR1 is SGHTA, CDR2 FQGNSA, per germline. The CDR3 totals 15 residues. The CDR3 DNA is TGTGCCAGCCGCCTCGGGGTGAGCTCCTACAATGAGCAGTTCTTC. Translating it yields CASRLGVSSYNEQFF.

This clone has just a few counts. J is TRBJ1-2 and V is TRBV28; 7 nucleotides agree with TRBD1. With 2 bases clipped from V and 2 bases from J, the junction kept 2 bases outside the gene matches. Germline lookup yields CDR1 MDHEN and CDR2 SYDVKM. This CDR3 has 14 amino acids. This CDR3 reads CASSLARGNYGYTF. DNA for the CDR3: TGTGCCAGCAGTTTAGCCAGGGGGAACTATGGCTACACCTTC.

This chain connects TRBV28 to TRBJ1-2; 8 nucleotides line up with TRBD1. The length of the CDR3 is 14 residues. The V gene's germline CDR1 is MDHEN and CDR2 SYDVKM. J gave up 6 bases and V 6 bases, and 9 bases lay outside the gene matches. The DNA of the CDR3 is TGTGCCAGCAGGCAGACAGGGGCAGGTCATGGCTACACCTTC. Translated: CASRQTGAGHGYTF.

The chain joins TRBV3-1 (or the pseudogene TRBV3-2) to TRBJ1-2; no reliable D call. Trimming cost V 1 base and J 7 bases, with 10 bases left between them. CDR1 and CDR2 (germline): LGHDT, YNNKEL (reference sequence). There are 13 residues in the CDR3. For the CDR3, the DNA is TGTGCCAGCAGCCAAGGGAGTGGTGGTGGCTACACCTTC. It specifies CASSQGSGGGYTF.

This clone was recorded once. This chain connects TRBV7-8 to TRBJ1-6; 10 bases line up with TRBD1. The germline CDR1 and CDR2 sequences are SGHVS and FQNEAQ. The ends lost 5 bases at V and 10 bases at J; junction bases unmatched: 11. The CDR3 length is 16 residues. The CDR3 bases are TGTGCCAGCAGCCCCTCCCCAGGGACAGGGGCATCACCCCTCCACTTT. Amino acid sequence: CASSPSPGTGASPLHF.

The chain joins TRBV6-1 to TRBJ1-1; D not certain. Trimming left V 3 bases short and J 3 bases short, with 14 bases between. Germline CDR1 MNHNS, CDR2 SASEGT. This CDR3 comprises 15 residues. As DNA, the CDR3 is TGTGCCAGCAGTGATCGTACAGTCGGAGACACTGAAGCTTTCTTT. The encoded protein is CASSDRTVGDTEAFF.